A selection of T cell receptor beta chains follows, all from one sample in a study of T cells after yellow fever vaccination. TCRdb ran MiXCR on the 5' RACE reads and lists one entry per CDR3 protein. This table has approximately 150,000 distinct CDR3 sequences, 6.2% appearing once. This specimen consisted of CD4+ T cells sorted from PBMCs, obtained on the day of the first yellow fever vaccination. These receptors originate from a man younger than 35 who received the YFV17D yellow fever vaccine. Each CDR3 is given with its conserved first and last residue. The D gene is left open where the match is weak. A row's size may be missing; if present it is once, few, many or a size class.

TRBV7-2,TRBD2,-,TRBJ2-2,CASSYKGSSGGRGELFF,TGTGCCAGCAGCTACAAGGGATCTAGCGGGGGGCGCGGGGAGCTGTTTTTT
TRBV7-6,TRBD1,many,TRBJ2-1,CASSLEGARRNEQFF,TGTGCCAGCAGCTTAGAGGGGGCGCGGCGCAATGAGCAGTTCTTC
TRBV28,-,few,TRBJ2-5,CASSLLKKTQYF,TGTGCCAGCAGTCTCCTAAAGAAGACCCAGTACTTC
TRBV5-1,TRBD1,few,TRBJ1-6,CASSWGTGGSPLHF,TGCGCCAGCAGCTGGGGGACAGGGGGGTCACCCCTCCACTTT
TRBV4-3,-,-,TRBJ1-2,CASSQDYSRYYGYTF,TGCGCCAGCAGCCAAGATTACAGCCGTTACTATGGCTACACCTTC
TRBV30,-,many,TRBJ2-5,CAWSVSSRAKTQYF,TGTGCCTGGAGTGTAAGCAGCCGAGCAAAGACCCAGTACTTC
TRBV15,-,few,TRBJ2-3,CATSGEIVTDTQYF,TGTGCCACCAGCGGCGAGATCGTAACAGATACGCAGTATTTT
TRBV12-3/TRBV12-4,-,many,TRBJ1-1,CASSRDTPRAFF,TGTGCCAGCAGTCGGGACACCCCGAGGGCTTTCTTT
TRBV5-6,-,many,TRBJ2-7,CASSGVGGYEQYF,TGTGCCAGCAGTGGAGTTGGGGGTTACGAGCAGTACTTC
TRBV6-1,TRBD1,many,TRBJ1-5,CASRIGTGAFVVQPQHF,TGTGCCAGCAGGATCGGGACAGGAGCGTTCGTCGTTCAGCCCCAGCATTTT
TRBV27,-,many,TRBJ2-2,CASSSPETGMGGGELFF,TGTGCCAGCAGTTCGCCGGAAACAGGGATGGGCGGCGGGGAGCTGTTTTTT
TRBV5-6,TRBD1,many,TRBJ2-5,CASSAVWVGQQETQYF,TGTGCCAGCAGCGCAGTATGGGTGGGACAGCAAGAGACCCAGTACTTC
TRBV13,TRBD1,-,TRBJ1-2,CASSFTGATGHGYTF,TGTGCCAGCAGCTTCACAGGCGCGACAGGGCATGGCTACACCTTC
TRBV9,TRBD2,many,TRBJ2-1,CASSVEGTSGGNEQFF,TGTGCCAGCAGCGTAGAAGGGACTAGCGGGGGTAATGAGCAGTTCTTC
TRBV7-2,-,many,TRBJ2-2,CASSSKQGKAGELFF,TGTGCCAGCAGCTCGAAACAGGGAAAGGCCGGGGAGCTGTTTTTT
TRBV5-6,-,few,TRBJ2-1,CASGLMSSYNEQFF,TGTGCCAGCGGACTCATGTCCTCCTACAATGAGCAGTTCTTC
TRBV20-1,TRBD1,many,TRBJ1-1,CSARSDRDTEAFF,TGCAGTGCCCGCAGTGACAGGGACACTGAAGCTTTCTTT
TRBV9,-,few,TRBJ2-3,CASSIGVNYGTDTQYF,TGTGCCAGCAGCATAGGGGTGAATTATGGCACAGATACGCAGTATTTT
TRBV6-1,-,-,TRBJ2-7,CASSQAGQGGTYEQYF,TGTGCCAGCAGCCAAGCCGGGCAGGGGGGCACCTACGAGCAGTACTTC
TRBV7-8,TRBD1,many,TRBJ2-1,CASSPRVHRTGGYNEQFF,TGTGCCAGCAGCCCAAGAGTACACAGGACAGGGGGCTACAATGAGCAGTTCTTC
TRBV7-2,TRBD1,many,TRBJ2-3,CASSRDRGTDTQYF,TGTGCCAGCAGCCGGGACAGGGGCACAGATACGCAGTATTTT
TRBV7-2,-,-,TRBJ1-5,CASSQTPGRPQHF,TGTGCCAGCAGCCAAACGCCCGGGCGGCCCCAGCATTTT
TRBV18,-,-,TRBJ2-7,CASSPPQGIQEQYF,TGTGCCAGCTCACCACCCCAGGGGATTCAAGAGCAGTACTTC
TRBV12-3/TRBV12-4,-,many,TRBJ2-1,CASSLAGSEQFF,TGTGCCAGCAGTTTAGCGGGTAGTGAGCAGTTCTTC
TRBV20-1,-,many,TRBJ1-5,CSARPLGNSNQPQHF,TGCAGTGCCCGCCCGTTGGGGAATAGCAATCAGCCCCAGCATTTT
TRBV20-1,-,-,TRBJ2-4,CSAMTGLAKNIQYF,TGCAGTGCGATGACTGGTCTAGCCAAAAACATTCAGTACTTC
TRBV15,-,few,TRBJ2-5,CATSRSGPSRETQYF,TGTGCCACCAGCAGGTCCGGGCCCTCCCGGGAGACCCAGTACTTC
TRBV7-2,-,-,TRBJ2-3,CASRPPGRNTDTQYF,TGTGCCAGCAGGCCTCCGGGACGGAACACAGATACGCAGTATTTT
TRBV5-5,TRBD2,-,TRBJ2-6,CVSSLRGDRANVLTF,TGTGTCAGCAGCTTGCGGGGGGATAGGGCCAACGTCCTGACTTTC